Listed here are 27 T cell receptor beta chains from one sample, sequenced in a study of human thymus T cells. Assay: immunoSEQ multiplex PCR; the TCRdb copy retains only in-frame clones and omits some. The sample contains 100,000 to 150,000 clones, around 94% of which appear only once. Thymus was obtained from resections taken during corrective heart surgery. The sample taken for sequencing was thymus tissue. All receptors derive from a boy in the first two years of life with a congenital heart defect but otherwise immunologically healthy.

V usage is TRBV15 and J usage is TRBJ1-5, with a weak D call TRBD1 (6 bases). The germline V gene has CDR1 LNHNV and CDR2 YYDKDF (reference sequence). The CDR3 has 17 amino acids. Trimming cost V 0 bases and J 0 bases, with 12 bases left between them. The CDR3 spells CATSRDTGTYSNQPQHF. Written as DNA, the CDR3 is TGTGCCACCAGCAGAGATACAGGGACTTATAGCAATCAGCCCCAGCATTTT.

The rearrangement links TRBV21-1 to TRBJ1-2; the table's D call of TRBD1 was not tested on the DNA. TRBV21-1 is designated a pseudogene. The CDR3 length is 13 residues. The CDR3, as DNA: TGTGCCAGCAGAGACAGGGGAGTTGGCGGCTACACCTTC. Amino acids: CASRDRGVGGYTF.

In this sample, this clone turned up once. This sequence joins TRBV6-1 and TRBJ2-3; D not certain. From germline, CDR1 is MNHNS and CDR2 SASEGT. The CDR3 is 12 amino acids. V gave up 3 bases and J gave up 6 bases, with 7 bases separating them. The CDR3 DNA reads as TGTGCCAGCAGTGACGTAGGGGATACGCAGTATTTT. Translated, it gives CASSDVGDTQYF.

The chain uses TRBV4-3 and TRBJ2-7; TRBD1 aligns across 9 bases. V was clipped by 3 bases and J by 4 bases; unmatched bases: 13. CDR3 length: 17 residues. The germline CDR1 and CDR2 sequences are LGHNA and YSLEER. Here the CDR3 reads CASSHGPLDRGYYEQYF. CDR3 sequence (DNA): TGCGCCAGCAGCCACGGACCTCTAGACAGGGGGTATTACGAGCAGTACTTC.

This chain uses TRBV5-5 with TRBJ2-3; no definite D call. This CDR3 is 13 amino acids long. V shed 3 bases and J shed 1 base, with 6 bases lying between them. From germline, CDR1 is SGHKS and CDR2 YYEKEE (reference sequence). This chain's CDR3 is CASSSDRTDTQYF. The CDR3 region has the DNA TGTGCCAGCAGCTCGGACCGCACAGATACGCAGTATTTT.

The chain recombines TRBV4-3 with TRBJ2-7; 8 positions match TRBD1. The germline V gene has CDR1 LGHNA and CDR2 YSLEER. This CDR3 comprises 16 residues. Losses at the gene ends were 1 base for V and 2 bases for J; bases not matched to a gene: 7. The CDR3 spells CASSQAPQGATYEQYF. The CDR3 coding sequence is TGCGCCAGCAGCCAAGCCCCCCAGGGGGCAACCTACGAGCAGTACTTC.

This clone was recorded once. The chain uses TRBV4-2 and TRBJ2-2, with D possibly TRBD2 on 6 matching bases. The CDR3 is 18 residues long. V lost 0 bases and J 0 bases, leaving 14 bases between the germline ends. Germline loops: CDR1 LGHNA, CDR2 YNFKEQ. Here the CDR3 reads CASSQDPLKRANTGELFF. In nucleotides, the CDR3 is TGTGCCAGCAGCCAAGACCCCCTAAAGCGGGCGAACACCGGGGAGCTGTTTTTT.

This rearrangement joins TRBV28 to TRBJ1-5; D is perhaps TRBD1 (6 bases). The CDR3 is made up of 15 amino acids. Deletions cut 5 bases from V and 4 bases from J, with 15 bases between. Germline CDR1 reads MDHEN; CDR2 reads SYDVKM. CDR3 nucleotides: TGTGCCAGCAGTACAGGGAACTCTCCTAATCAGCCCCAGCATTTT. It encodes CASSTGNSPNQPQHF.

The chain uses TRBV6-5 and TRBJ2-7, with D hard to call. The CDR3 is 14 amino acids. CDR1 and CDR2 (germline): MNHEY, SVGAGI. The V end lost 6 bases, the J end lost 1 base, and 13 bases lay between the germline ends. CDR3 bases: TGTGCCAGCAGCCACCAGACTGGTTCCTACGAGCAGTACTTC. Its protein product is CASSHQTGSYEQYF.

J is TRBJ1-1 and V is TRBV23-1; 7 bases are shared with TRBD1. TRBV23-1 is labeled an ORF, and its function is uncertain. Trimming at V came to 0 bases and at J to 3 bases, leaving 10 bases not matched to a gene. The CDR3 sequence is 17 residues long. CDR3 protein: CASSQSKTGDVHTEAFF. The CDR3 bases are TGCGCCAGCAGTCAATCTAAAACAGGGGATGTTCACACTGAAGCTTTCTTT.

The CDR3 region has the DNA TGTGCCAGCAGCGACAGCCAGGGGCAGGGAGGGGACGAGCAGTACTTC. Encoded protein: CASSDSQGQGGDEQYF. The V and J genes are TRBV7-2 and TRBJ2-7; TRBD2 is a possible D gene (7 bases). V was cut by 5 bases and J by 5 bases, with 22 bases left in between. The CDR3 contains 16 residues. Germline V CDR1 and CDR2: SGHTA, FQGNSA. The full variable domain, with the rest looked up from reference TRBV7-2 and TRBJ2-7, is GAGVSQSPSNKVTEKGKDVELRCDPISGHTALYWYRQSLGQGLEFLIYFQGNSAPDKSGLPSDRFSAERTGGSVSTLTIQRTQQEDSAVYLCASSDSQGQGGDEQYFGPGTRLTVT.

The rearrangement joins TRBV9 to TRBJ1-2; the D is unclear. V was shortened by 0 bases and J by 5 bases, with 14 bases between the two germline ends. CDR1 and CDR2 from the germline V gene are SGDLS and YYNGEE. The CDR3 is made up of 15 amino acids. CDR3 protein: CASSVGAVLLYGYTF. CDR3 in DNA: TGTGCCAGCAGCGTAGGGGCAGTACTACTGTATGGCTACACCTTC.

This clone was seen a single time. This chain links TRBV30 with TRBJ1-2; 8 bases map to TRBD1. CDR1 and CDR2 from the germline V gene are GTSNPN and SVGIG (reference sequence). Trimming cost V 1 base and J 7 bases; bases outside gene matches: 11. The CDR3 consists of 15 residues. CDR3 DNA sequence: TGTGCCTGGAGTGACGGACAGGGAGGTTCTGTTGGCTACACCTTC. This encodes CAWSDGQGGSVGYTF.

The chain joins TRBV2 to TRBJ1-2, with 8 bases that match TRBD1. CDR3 size: 11 residues. Germline CDR1 and CDR2: SNHLY and FYNNEI. Losses at the gene ends were 9 bases for V and 6 bases for J; bases not matched to a gene: 3. The CDR3 is CARQTGDGYTF. CDR3 coding DNA: TGTGCCAGGCAGACAGGGGATGGCTACACCTTC.

The chain employs TRBV25-1 and TRBJ2-4, with D possibly being TRBD1 or TRBD2 (5 bases each). This CDR3 has 14 residues. Trimming removed 6 bases at V and 5 bases at J, with 14 bases between. In germline, CDR1 is MGHDK, CDR2 SYGVNS. The chain's CDR3 is CASRKMGRENIQYF. The CDR3 nucleotides read TGTGCCAGCAGAAAGATGGGACGGGAAAACATTCAGTACTTC. Together with reference TRBV25-1 and TRBJ2-4, the CDR3 gives the full variable domain: EADIYQTPRYLVIGTGKKITLECSQTMGHDKMYWYQQDPGMELHLIHYSYGVNSTEKGDLSSESTVSRIRTEHFPLTLESARPSHTSQYLCASRKMGRENIQYFGAGTRLSVL.

The rearrangement joins TRBV12-5 to TRBJ2-1; 11 bases are a match to TRBD2. The CDR3 is made up of 16 amino acids. The ends lost 0 bases at V and 5 bases at J; junction bases unmatched: 3. The germline V gene has CDR1 LGHNT and CDR2 FRNRAP. The CDR3 DNA reads as TGTGCTAGTGGTTTGGTACTGGGACTAGCGGACAATGAGCAGTTCTTC. It yields the protein CASGLVLGLADNEQFF.

The chain has TRBV6-6 and TRBJ1-3, with a possible D match to TRBD1 (5 bases). The V and J ends lost 2 bases and 7 bases respectively, with 12 bases between them. CDR1 is MNHNY and CDR2 is SVGAGI in the germline V gene (reference sequence). This CDR3 region has 14 residues. This chain's CDR3 is CASSYRGVENTIYF. DNA for the CDR3: TGTGCCAGCAGTTACAGGGGCGTGGAGAACACCATATATTTT.

J is TRBJ2-1 and V is TRBV19; 7 nucleotides agree with TRBD2. V dropped 8 bases and J dropped 6; count of bases not matched to a gene: 13. The V gene's germline CDR1 is LNHDA and CDR2 SQIVND (reference sequence). The CDR3 sequence is 15 residues long. CDR3 amino acids: CASWGGFLTGNEQFF. DNA for the CDR3: TGTGCCAGTTGGGGAGGGTTCCTAACGGGCAATGAGCAGTTCTTC. The whole variable domain, remainder taken from reference TRBV19 and TRBJ2-1, is DGGITQSPKYLFRKEGQNVTLSCEQNLNHDAMYWYRQDPGQGLRLIYYSQIVNDFQKGDIAEGYSVSREKKESFPLTVTSAQKNPTAFYLCASWGGFLTGNEQFFGPGTRLTVL.

The genes are TRBV4-3 and TRBJ2-7; the D gene is possibly TRBD1 (5 bases). This CDR3 region has 16 residues. Germline lookup yields CDR1 LGHNA and CDR2 YSLEER. V was shortened by 0 bases and J by 4 bases, with 16 bases between the two germline ends. The chain's CDR3 is CASSQDSRAVQYEQYF. DNA for the CDR3: TGCGCCAGCAGCCAAGATAGCAGGGCGGTTCAGTACGAGCAGTACTTC.

The V call is TRBV9, the J call TRBJ2-4, with D perhaps TRBD2 (5 bases). Trimming took 0 bases from V and 1 from J, leaving 14 bases between them. The CDR3 extends over 17 amino acids. From germline, CDR1 is SGDLS and CDR2 YYNGEE. In nucleotides, the CDR3 is TGTGCCAGCAGCGTAGGGTCGAGTTGGGAGGCCAAAAACATTCAGTACTTC. The encoded protein is CASSVGSSWEAKNIQYF. Full variable domain (remainder filled in from reference TRBV9 and TRBJ2-4): DSGVTQTPKHLITATGQRVTLRCSPRSGDLSVYWYQQSLDQGLQFLIQYYNGEERAKGNILERFSAQQFPDLHSELNLSSLELGDSALYFCASSVGSSWEAKNIQYFGAGTRLSVL.

Concerning this clone itself: It is unclear where the CDR3 begins or ends on the DNA, so no DNA is shown, and the CDR3 is as TCRdb lists it. The genes are TRBV21-1 and TRBJ2-1; the table's D call of TRBD2 was not tested on the DNA. TRBV21-1 is a recognized pseudogene. Counting both end residues, the CDR3 totals 16 amino acids. This chain's CDR3 is CASSNRVAGGNNEQFF.

The V and J genes are TRBV28 and TRBJ2-3; perhaps TRBD2 as D (5 bases). There are 15 residues in the CDR3. With 2 bases removed from V and 2 bases from J, the gap between germline ends came to 11 bases. Germline values: CDR1 MDHEN, CDR2 SYDVKM. In DNA form, the CDR3 reads TGTGCCAGCAGTTTAGGGCTAGCCGACACAGATACGCAGTATTTT. Amino acids: CASSLGLADTDTQYF.

The chain has TRBV5-1 and TRBJ2-7; the D call may be TRBD1 or TRBD2 (5 bases each). V lost 3 bases and J lost 2, with 15 bases in between. CDR3 length: 15 residues. Germline CDR1 is SGHRS and CDR2 is YFSETQ. CDR3: CASSSSGRLTYEQYF. CDR3 in DNA: TGCGCCAGCAGCTCTTCGGGACGACTTACCTACGAGCAGTACTTC.

The rearrangement joins TRBV7-2 to TRBJ1-3, with D perhaps matching TRBD1 (6 bases). Germline values: CDR1 SGHTA, CDR2 FQGNSA. Trimming shortened V by 5 bases and J by 0 bases, and 20 bases separated the two germline ends. The CDR3 runs 18 residues. The DNA for the CDR3 is TGTGCCAGCAGCCCTCTTCCGGCACAGGGCGTCTCTGGAAACACCATATATTTT. This encodes CASSPLPAQGVSGNTIYF.

The rearrangement joins TRBV2 to TRBJ2-3, with 14 bases identical to TRBD2. The CDR3 extends over 19 amino acids. CDR1 SNHLY and CDR2 FYNNEI come from the germline V gene. The V and J ends lost 6 bases and 2 bases, in that order; junction bases with no gene match: 13. For the CDR3, the DNA is TGTGCCAGCAGACGACTAGCGGGGGGGCCGTTTCCTCACACAGATACGCAGTATTTT. Translating gives CASRRLAGGPFPHTDTQYF.

The rearrangement joins TRBV6-1 to TRBJ2-1, with 8 bases aligning to TRBD1. Germline V gene sequence: CDR1 MNHNS, CDR2 SASEGT. V shed 3 bases and J 0 bases; nucleotides not matched to a gene: 13. CDR3 length equals 19 residues. The DNA for the CDR3 is TGTGCCAGCAGTGAGATATGGGACAGGTCGACGAGCTCCTACAATGAGCAGTTCTTC. Protein: CASSEIWDRSTSSYNEQFF.

This rearrangement joins TRBV14 to TRBJ1-5; D gene uncertain. The CDR3 loop spans 11 amino acids. The ends were cut back, 5 bases at V and 7 bases at J, with 6 bases in the middle. Germline V gene sequence: CDR1 SGHDN, CDR2 FVKESK. The CDR3 nucleotides read TGTGCCAGCAGCTGTAACCAGCCCCAGCATTTT. As protein: CASSCNQPQHF.